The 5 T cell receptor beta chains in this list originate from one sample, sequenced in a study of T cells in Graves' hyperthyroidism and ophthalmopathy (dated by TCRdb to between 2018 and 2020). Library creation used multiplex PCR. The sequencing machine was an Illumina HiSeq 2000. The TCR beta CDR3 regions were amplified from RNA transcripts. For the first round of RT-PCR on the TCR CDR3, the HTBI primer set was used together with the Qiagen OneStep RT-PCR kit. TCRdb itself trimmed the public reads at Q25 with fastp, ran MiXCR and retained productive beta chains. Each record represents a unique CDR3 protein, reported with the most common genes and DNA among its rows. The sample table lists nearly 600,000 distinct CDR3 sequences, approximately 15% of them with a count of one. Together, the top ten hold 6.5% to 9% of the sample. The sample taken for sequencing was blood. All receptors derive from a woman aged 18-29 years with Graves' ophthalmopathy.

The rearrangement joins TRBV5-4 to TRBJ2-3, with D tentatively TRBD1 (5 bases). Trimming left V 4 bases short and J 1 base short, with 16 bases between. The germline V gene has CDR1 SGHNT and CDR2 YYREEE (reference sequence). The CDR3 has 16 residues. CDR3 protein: CASSPVLEGGTDTQYF. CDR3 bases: TGTGCCAGCAGCCCCGTACTTGAAGGGGGCACAGATACGCAGTATTTT.

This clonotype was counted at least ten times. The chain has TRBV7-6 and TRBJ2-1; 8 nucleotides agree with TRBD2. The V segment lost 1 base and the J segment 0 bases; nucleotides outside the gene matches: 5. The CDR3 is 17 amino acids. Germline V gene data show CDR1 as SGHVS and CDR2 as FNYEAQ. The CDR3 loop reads CASSLVLAGSSYNEQFF. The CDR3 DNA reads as TGTGCCAGCAGCTTAGTCCTAGCGGGTAGCTCCTACAATGAGCAGTTCTTC.

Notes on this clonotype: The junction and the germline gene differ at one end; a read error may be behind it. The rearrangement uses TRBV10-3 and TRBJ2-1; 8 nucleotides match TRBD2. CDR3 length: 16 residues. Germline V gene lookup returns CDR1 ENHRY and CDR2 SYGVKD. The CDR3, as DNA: TGTGCCATCAGTGAGTCAGGAGCGGGAGTGAAGAATGGGCAGTTCTTC. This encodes CAISESGAGVKNGQFF.

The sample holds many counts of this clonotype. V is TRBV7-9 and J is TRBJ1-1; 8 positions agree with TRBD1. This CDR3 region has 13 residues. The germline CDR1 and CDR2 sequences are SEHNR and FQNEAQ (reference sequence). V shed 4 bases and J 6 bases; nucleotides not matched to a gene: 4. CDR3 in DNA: TGTGCCAGCAGCTCCGCAGGGGGCCCTGAAGCTTTCTTT. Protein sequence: CASSSAGGPEAFF.

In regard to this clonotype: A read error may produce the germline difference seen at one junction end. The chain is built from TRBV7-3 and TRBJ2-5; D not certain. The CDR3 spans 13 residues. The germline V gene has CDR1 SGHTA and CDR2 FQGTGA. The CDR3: CASSPRSEETRYF. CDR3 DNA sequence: TGTGCCAGCAGTCCTAGGTCCGAAGAGACCCGGTACTTC.